Described below is a single TCR beta chain sequence and its context. This clonotype was recorded at least ten times. Its antigen has not been determined. No much larger clone is present one base from it, and per-base qualities are unavailable. Donors were about 36 systemically healthy Caucasian individuals from Russia aged roughly 6 to 90 years. Each donor gave around 9 milliliters of peripheral blood, collected into EDTA-treated Vacutainer tubes. Ficoll-Paque density-gradient centrifugation was used to isolate PBMCs, with at least 7 million per sample. Total RNA, at least 6 micrograms per sample, was extracted from PBMCs with Trizol reagent. The percentages of naive CD45RAhigh/CD27high T cells were determined by flow cytometry on a PBMC aliquot from every donor. To prepare the library, 5' RACE was applied. TCRdb shows the sequencer as Illumina HiSeq 2500. A second roughly 6 to 11 cycle PCR used a sample-barcoded 5' primer and a J-beta primer mix. Each TCR beta cDNA molecule received a unique molecular identifier from a template-switch 5' adaptor carrying 12 random nucleotides. Each sample yielded at least 2.5 million CDR3-containing paired-end reads. First-strand cDNA synthesis was performed from all RNA using the Mint cDNA synthesis kit, with priming by a TRBC-specific oligonucleotide. Following uracil-DNA glycosylase treatment, all cDNA underwent a first 18-cycle PCR with the universal primers M1SS and BC2_uni_R. In the authors' own workflow: For normalization, 1 million high-quality reads, each with a distinct molecular identifier, were randomly selected from each sample. Reads with shared molecular identifiers were discarded instead of being binned into consensus sequences. MiTCR, with a Q25 quality threshold and the strictest error-elimination algorithm, was used for CDR3 identification, clonotype clustering and error correction. A nonparametric unseen species model using Euler transformation provided a lower-bound estimate of total TCR beta diversity. The raw public data were reprocessed by TCRdb itself: fastp quality trimming at Q25, MiXCR clonotype calling, in-frame beta chains only. Rows with one shared CDR3 protein collapse into an entry with the most common genes and DNA. The V and J calls were determined by TCRdb, not by the authors. A total of under 1 million distinct CDR3 sequences appear in this sample, roughly 44% of them only once. About 19% of the sample lies in the top ten.

CDR1 MDHEN and CDR2 SYDVKM were looked up in the germline V gene. Clipping removes 3 bases from V and 4 bases from J, with 6 as the unmatched junction base count. Including the terminal cysteine and phenylalanine, the CDR3 comprises 15 residues. Kept here is only the CDR3 DNA, which spans 45 bases and is read in frame from base 1. The entry originates in a study of blood T cells in healthy people across ages (dated by TCRdb to about 2015). Regarding the research as a whole: In model experiments, roughly one uniquely barcoded TCR beta cDNA molecule per two T cells was captured by template switching. To avoid experimental bias, donors of different ages were spread randomly across the sequencing lanes. Using deep sequencing normalized with unique cDNA molecular identifiers, the study measured how TCR beta repertoire diversity changes with age. The study analyzed two additional independent replicas of 1 million unique cDNA reads from the same blood draw for two donors, one aged 18 to 30 and one aged 80 or older. Four age groups were formed from the donors: young (average 16 years), middle-aged (around 40), aged (about 68) and long-lived (roughly 81). General findings and caveats noted by the study authors: Observed TCR beta diversity per million T cells fell roughly linearly with age, and a significant reduction was already apparent by age roughly 41. Compared with the aged group, the long-lived group had more naive CD4+ T cells, fewer expanded clones and increased TCR diversity, suggesting age selection. Conclusive comparison of naive and antigen-experienced compartments was prevented by the profiling of bulk unsorted PBMCs. Because donor CMV infection status was unknown, age-related changes in expanded clonotypes were potentially confounded. There was a strong correlation between observed TCR beta diversity and the percentage of naive T cells measured by flow cytometry. Estimates of total diversity based on one million sequenced T cells were considered lower bounds and underestimates.

The chain employs TRBV28 and TRBJ2-7; a stretch of 10 junction bases matches TRBD2. This TCR derives from a man in his 60s in good health. Sequencing was performed on blood. At the DNA level, the sequence is TGTGCCAGCAGTTTCCAACTAGCGGGGTTTTACGAGCAGTACTTC. Translated, this is CASSFQLAGFYEQYF.